The 21 T cell receptor beta chains given below trace back to one sample, sequenced in a study of T cells in narcolepsy. Libraries were prepared by immunoSEQ multiplex PCR; TCRdb keeps only in-frame clonotypes and omits some of them. This repertoire shows about 30,000 clones, roughly 80% found once; its top ten account for around 0.96%. The sample comprised CD45RA- memory CD4+ T cells from PBMCs. These receptors all stem from a human donor with narcolepsy.

The chain combines TRBV28 with TRBJ2-1; the match to TRBD1 covers 8 bases. The germline gives CDR1 MDHEN, CDR2 SYDVKM. V lost 6 bases, J lost 15 bases, and 7 bases stayed unmatched. The CDR3 sequence is 11 residues long. The CDR3 DNA reads TGTGCCAGCAGGATCCAGGGGGCCGCGTTCTTC. It yields the protein CASRIQGAAFF.

The chain couples TRBV11-3 to TRBJ2-5, with 8 bases aligning to TRBD1. The V and J ends lost 1 base and 3 bases, in that order; junction bases with no gene match: 4. This CDR3 is 15 amino acids long. In germline, CDR1 is SGHNT, CDR2 YENEEA. This CDR3 is CASSLGTGTKETQYF. CDR3 in DNA: TGTGCCAGCAGCTTAGGGACAGGGACGAAAGAGACCCAGTACTTC. Based on the CDR3 plus reference TRBV11-3 and TRBJ2-5, the full variable domain is EAGVVQSPRYKIIEKKQPVAFWCNPISGHNTLYWYLQNLGQGPELLIRYENEEAVDDSQLPKDRFSAERLKGVDSTLKIQPAELGDSAVYLCASSLGTGTKETQYFGPGTRLLVL.

This chain uses TRBV28 with TRBJ2-7; 14 nucleotides agree with TRBD2. The CDR3 loop spans 17 amino acids. Trimming at V came to 4 bases and at J to 2 bases, leaving 7 bases not matched to a gene. Germline CDR1 is MDHEN and CDR2 is SYDVKM. CDR3 sequence reads: CASSSTSGRGRPYEQYF. In DNA form, the CDR3 reads TGTGCCAGCAGTTCGACTAGCGGGAGGGGAAGGCCCTACGAGCAGTACTTC.

This chain links TRBV25-1 with TRBJ1-2, with TRBD1 matching over 7 bases. Looked up from germline, CDR1 is MGHDK and CDR2 is SYGVNS. The CDR3 is 12 residues long. V dropped 10 bases and J dropped 3; count of bases not matched to a gene: 5. The CDR3 DNA reads TGTGCCACCGGGGACAGCTACTATGGCTACACCTTC. Encoded protein: CATGDSYYGYTF.

This chain uses TRBV30 with TRBJ2-3; D might be TRBD1 (5 bases). This CDR3 spans 13 amino acids. The germline V gene encodes CDR1 GTSNPN and CDR2 SVGIG (reference sequence). Deletions cut 0 bases from V and 2 bases from J, with 6 bases between. This CDR3 is CAWSVGVTDTQYF. For the CDR3, the DNA is TGTGCCTGGAGTGTAGGGGTCACAGATACGCAGTATTTT.

The rearrangement uses TRBV5-4 and TRBJ1-2, with a tentative D call TRBD1 (6 bases). V was pared by 0 bases and J by 6 bases, with 12 bases between. CDR1 is SGHNT and CDR2 is YYREEE in the germline V gene (reference sequence). This CDR3 spans 14 amino acids. The CDR3 DNA follows: TGTGCCAGCAGCTTGGATCCAAGGGGGAATGGCTACACCTTC. Its protein product is CASSLDPRGNGYTF.

The chain recombines TRBV28 with TRBJ2-7; no reliable D call. Germline values: CDR1 MDHEN, CDR2 SYDVKM. This CDR3 contains 14 residues. V was clipped by 3 bases and J by 5 bases, with 14 bases between them. CDR3 loop: CASSFGQSRHEQYF. CDR3 coding DNA: TGTGCCAGCAGTTTCGGCCAGTCCCGCCACGAGCAGTACTTC.

This clone was counted only a few times. Additional DNA sequences in this sample encode the identical CDR3. V is TRBV5-6 and J is TRBJ2-5, with D unresolved. V shed 0 bases and J shed 2 bases, with 5 bases lying between them. The germline V gene has CDR1 SGHDT and CDR2 YYEEEE. The CDR3 runs to 13 residues. The CDR3, as DNA: TGTGCCAGCAGCTTGGGGCTGCAAGAGACCCAGTACTTC. It is translated as CASSLGLQETQYF. The whole variable domain, remainder taken from reference TRBV5-6 and TRBJ2-5, is DAGVTQSPTHLIKTRGQQVTLRCSPKSGHDTVSWYQQALGQGPQFIFQYYEEEERQRGNFPDRFSGHQFPNYSSELNVNALLLGDSALYLCASSLGLQETQYFGPGTRLLVL.

The count of this clone is one. V gene TRBV7-2 combines with J gene TRBJ1-2, with a weak D call TRBD1 (6 bases). The CDR3 length is 13 residues. V lost 3 bases, J lost 4 bases, and 9 bases lay in between. CDR1 and CDR2 (germline): SGHTA, FQGNSA. DNA of the CDR3: TGTGCCAGCAGCTTCCCCAGGGGCTATGGCTACACCTTC. Its translation: CASSFPRGYGYTF.

There are a few counts of this clone. The CDR3 DNA is TGTGCCAGCAGTGGCGGACGGGGAGCTAATGAAAAACTGTTTTTT. Its translation is CASSGGRGANEKLFF. The chain combines TRBV6-5 with TRBJ1-4; D is ambiguous. Between the trimmed V and J ends, which lost 5 bases and 3 bases, there was a span of 13 bases. The CDR3 covers 15 residues. Germline V gene data show CDR1 as MNHEY and CDR2 as SVGAGI.

This chain links TRBV4-1 with TRBJ2-7; perhaps D is TRBD1 or TRBD2 (5 bases each). Germline assignment: CDR1 MGHRA and CDR2 YSYEKL. V was cut by 1 base and J by 4 bases, with 26 bases left in between. The CDR3 runs 19 residues. The CDR3 loop reads CASSQGVMGLRTLEYEQYF. DNA of the CDR3: TGCGCCAGCAGCCAAGGAGTTATGGGGCTGAGGACTTTGGAGTACGAGCAGTACTTC.

This clone was detected only a few times. The chain has TRBV7-2 and TRBJ1-4; 7 nucleotides agree with TRBD1. V lost 5 bases, J lost 2 bases, and 2 bases stayed unmatched. The CDR3 loop spans 14 amino acids. Germline-derived CDR1 and CDR2 are SGHTA and FQGNSA. In DNA, the CDR3 is TGTGCCAGCAGCCCACAGGGGACTAATGAAAAACTGTTTTTT. This encodes CASSPQGTNEKLFF.

This chain links TRBV5-1 with TRBJ1-1; TRBD1 might be the D (6 bases). The CDR3 runs to 15 residues. V was shortened by 2 bases and J by 0 bases, with 11 bases between the two germline ends. Germline CDR1 SGHRS, CDR2 YFSETQ. In DNA form, the CDR3 reads TGCGCCAGCAGCTTCCGGGGGCCCATGAACACTGAAGCTTTCTTT. Translating it yields CASSFRGPMNTEAFF.

This rearrangement joins TRBV7-2 to TRBJ2-5; D remains ambiguous. The germline gives CDR1 SGHTA, CDR2 FQGNSA. The V and J ends lost 5 bases and 2 bases respectively, with 3 bases between them. The CDR3 is made up of 11 amino acids. CDR3 region: CASSEQETQYF. Written as DNA, the CDR3 is TGTGCCAGCAGCGAACAAGAGACCCAGTACTTC.

The chain is built from TRBV18 and TRBJ1-1; D gene ambiguous. Trimming took 2 bases from V and 3 from J, leaving 10 bases between them. CDR3 length equals 14 residues. The germline gives CDR1 KGHSH, CDR2 LQKENI. CDR3 bases: TGTGCCAGCTCACCATTAGGTGCGGACACTGAAGCTTTCTTT. Residues: CASSPLGADTEAFF.

The rearrangement uses TRBV27 and TRBJ1-1, with D unclear. There are 14 residues in the CDR3. The ends were cut back, 6 bases at V and 1 base at J, with 12 bases in the middle. Germline V gives CDR1 MNHEY, CDR2 SMNVEV (reference sequence). CDR3: CASRTLGKNTEAFF. In DNA, the CDR3 is TGTGCCAGCAGAACTCTGGGAAAGAACACTGAAGCTTTCTTT.

This clone was detected a few times. J is TRBJ2-7 and V is TRBV18, with a tentative D call TRBD2 (6 bases). Trimming removed 2 bases from V and 6 bases from J, with 8 bases in between. The CDR3 totals 12 residues. The germline V gene encodes CDR1 KGHSH and CDR2 LQKENI. CDR3 sequence (DNA): TGTGCCAGCTCACCAGGGACTGGCGAGCAGTACTTC. Translation: CASSPGTGEQYF.

The gene calls are TRBV19 and TRBJ2-1; D ambiguous. Deletions cut 10 bases from V and 0 bases from J, with 16 bases between. This CDR3 is built from 15 residues. CDR1 is LNHDA and CDR2 is SQIVND in the germline V gene (reference sequence). CDR3 protein: CATKGDRSSYNEQFF. The CDR3 nucleotides read TGTGCCACTAAAGGAGACCGTAGCTCCTACAATGAGCAGTTCTTC.

The chain carries TRBV29-1 and TRBJ2-2, with 8 bases lining up with TRBD1. The J segment lost 7 bases and the V segment lost 7 bases, leaving 11 bases of the junction unmatched. This CDR3 is 14 amino acids long. Germline lookup yields CDR1 SQVTM and CDR2 ANQGSEA. In nucleotides, the CDR3 is TGCAGCGGGATAGAACAGGGGGTCGGCGGGGAGCTGTTTTTT. Translating gives CSGIEQGVGGELFF.

This clone was counted once. The V gene is TRBV15, the J gene TRBJ1-1; 7 bases line up with TRBD1. V gave up 4 bases and J gave up 7 bases; unmatched junction bases: 6. The CDR3 has 13 amino acids. In germline, CDR1 is LNHNV, CDR2 YYDKDF (reference sequence). The chain's CDR3 is CATSTVTGLEAFF. The CDR3 DNA reads TGTGCCACCAGCACGGTGACAGGGCTTGAAGCTTTCTTT.

V usage is TRBV6-1 and J usage is TRBJ2-3; D not certain. There are 17 residues in the CDR3. Looked up from germline, CDR1 is MNHNS and CDR2 is SASEGT. V lost 2 bases, J lost 1 base, and 16 bases lay in between. The CDR3 DNA reads as TGTGCCAGCAGTGAACGGGCAGCCTCGGCGGGCACAGATACGCAGTATTTT. As protein: CASSERAASAGTDTQYF.